This T cell receptor beta chain was documented in a study of CD8 T cells in ankylosing spondylitis. Looked up from germline, CDR1 is DFQATT and CDR2 is SNEGSKA (reference sequence). The CDR3 covers 14 residues. V was cut by 5 bases and J by 3 bases, with 14 bases left in between. Study observations and caveats: Reportedly, significant enrichment of disease-linked clones occurred in matched ankylosing spondylitis synovial fluid. CD8+ disease-linked clones were present at relatively low frequencies in blood. Typical of ankylosing spondylitis blood, it appeared, was a TCR beta motif of 7 or 8 highly homologous variants.

A few counts support this clonotype. Its antigen is not identified. 5'-RACE, quantitative and with molecular barcodes, yielded the TCR beta libraries. TCRdb re-analysed the 5' RACE reads in MiXCR, keeping a single row per CDR3 protein. The table has 750,000 to 850,000 distinct CDR3 sequences, 12% seen once. This TCR was recovered from a male donor with ankylosing spondylitis. The chain joins TRBV20-1 to TRBJ1-5; D is possibly TRBD1 (6 bases). Sequences were obtained from blood, either unsorted or a sorted T cell fraction (not recorded which). This CDR3 is CSAQGNADNQPQHF. Written as DNA, the CDR3 is TGCAGTGCTCAGGGGAATGCAGACAATCAGCCCCAGCATTTT.